This TCR beta chain was obtained from a study of T cell responses to AZD1222 COVID-19 vaccine. Whole-study findings and limits: The donor cohort was predominantly white British with a female majority, and clonal diversity may have been underestimated. Seropositive status at baseline applied to only five to seven AZD1222 recipients. Spike-specific TCR repertoires showed rising breadth and depth after two AZD1222 doses.

Sequencing used immunoSEQ multiplex PCR; TCRdb keeps in-frame clones, though not all of them. The repertoire includes 100,000 to 110,000 clones, around 87% of them detected once, and roughly 4.2% sits in the top ten. Comments on this clone: The antigen is not known.

The sample here was peripheral blood, taken on day 0 of MenACWY control vaccination. This clonotype was obtained from an adult in good health.

CDR3 nucleotide sequence: TGTGCCAGCAGCGGCCGGGACAGGAGCCCCGGGGAGCTGTTTTTT. Its protein is CASSGRDRSPGELFF. The V call is TRBV5-6, the J call TRBJ2-2; 8 bases are shared with TRBD1. The CDR3 is made up of 15 amino acids. Germline CDR1 and CDR2: SGHDT and YYEEEE. Germline trimming cut 4 bases from V and 6 bases from J; bases unmatched to any gene: 8.